The rows below give T cell receptor beta chains drawn from one sample of a study of cytomegalovirus exposure and HLA in healthy donors. Clones were read by immunoSEQ multiplex PCR, and TCRdb kept only the in-frame ones, dropping some. The sample lists 120,000 or so clones, around 96% occurring once. The sequencing input was PBMCs. The source of these receptors is a man aged 18 to 30 in good health and CMV-seronegative. Both conserved end residues are part of each CDR3. D genes are given only for firm matches. Some rows have no size entry. The others give once, few or many, or a class for an expanded clone.

J gene: TRBJ2-3
V gene: TRBV5-1
clone size: -
D gene: TRBD2
CDR3 protein: CASSPSGSTDTQYF
CDR3 DNA: TGCGCCAGCAGCCCTAGCGGGAGCACAGATACGCAGTATTTT

J gene: TRBJ2-3
V gene: TRBV11-3
clone size: -
D gene: TRBD1
CDR3 protein: CASSLRDRGAFRDTQYF
CDR3 DNA: TGTGCCAGCAGCCTCCGGGACAGGGGGGCTTTTAGGGATACGCAGTATTTT

J gene: TRBJ2-5
V gene: TRBV19
clone size: -
D gene: TRBD1
CDR3 protein: CASSIVQTGTGRRETQYF
CDR3 DNA: TGTGCCAGTAGTATAGTCCAAACAGGGACAGGGCGGCGGGAGACCCAGTACTTC

J gene: TRBJ1-2
V gene: TRBV7-2
clone size: -
D gene: -
CDR3 protein: CASSVAGGNYGYTF
CDR3 DNA: TGTGCCAGCAGTGTGGCGGGGGGGAACTATGGCTACACCTTC

J gene: TRBJ1-2
V gene: TRBV6-6
clone size: -
D gene: -
CDR3 protein: CASIQSGNYGYTF
CDR3 DNA: TGTGCCAGCATCCAGTCGGGTAACTATGGCTACACCTTC

J gene: TRBJ1-1
V gene: TRBV5-1
clone size: -
D gene: -
CDR3 protein: CASISDYRRLNTEAFF
CDR3 DNA: TGCGCCAGCATCAGCGACTACAGACGTTTGAACACTGAAGCTTTCTTT

J gene: TRBJ2-1
V gene: TRBV6-5
clone size: -
D gene: -
CDR3 protein: CASSYSIVSGYNEQFF
CDR3 DNA: TGTGCCAGCAGTTACTCGATTGTCTCCGGCTACAATGAGCAGTTCTTC

J gene: TRBJ2-7
V gene: TRBV27
clone size: -
D gene: -
CDR3 protein: CASSWARGTYEQYF
CDR3 DNA: TGTGCCAGCAGTTGGGCAAGGGGAACCTACGAGCAGTACTTC

J gene: TRBJ2-3
V gene: TRBV28
clone size: once
D gene: -
CDR3 protein: CASSPTLLEEVGDTQYF
CDR3 DNA: TGTGCCAGCAGCCCCACCTTACTAGAGGAGGTGGGGGATACGCAGTATTTT

J gene: TRBJ2-2
V gene: TRBV9
clone size: -
D gene: TRBD2
CDR3 protein: CASSGTSGRSTGELFF
CDR3 DNA: TGTGCCAGCAGCGGTACTAGCGGGAGAAGCACCGGGGAGCTGTTTTTT

J gene: TRBJ2-6
V gene: TRBV9
clone size: -
D gene: TRBD2
CDR3 protein: CASSVDPAGVGANVLTF
CDR3 DNA: TGTGCCAGCAGCGTAGATCCAGCGGGAGTTGGGGCCAACGTCCTGACTTTC

J gene: TRBJ2-1
V gene: TRBV7-9
clone size: -
D gene: -
CDR3 protein: CASSSGQGDYNEQFF
CDR3 DNA: TGTGCCAGCAGCTCGGGACAAGGAGACTACAATGAGCAGTTCTTC

J gene: TRBJ2-3
V gene: TRBV19
clone size: once
D gene: -
CDR3 protein: CASKGDTGTDTQYF
CDR3 DNA: TGTGCCAGTAAGGGGGACACCGGCACAGATACGCAGTATTTT

J gene: TRBJ1-1
V gene: TRBV6-5
clone size: -
D gene: TRBD1
CDR3 protein: CASKQGANTEAFF
CDR3 DNA: TGTGCCAGCAAACAGGGGGCGAACACTGAAGCTTTCTTT

J gene: TRBJ1-1
V gene: TRBV5-5
clone size: -
D gene: TRBD1
CDR3 protein: CASLRQGVNTEAFF
CDR3 DNA: TGTGCCAGCCTTAGACAGGGTGTGAACACTGAAGCTTTCTTT

J gene: TRBJ2-5
V gene: TRBV6-5
clone size: -
D gene: -
CDR3 protein: CASSYGSAGKRETQYF
CDR3 DNA: TGTGCCAGCAGTTACGGTTCGGCGGGAAAGAGAGAGACCCAGTACTTC

J gene: TRBJ2-4
V gene: TRBV19
clone size: -
D gene: TRBD1
CDR3 protein: CASSSTGFKNIQYF
CDR3 DNA: TGTGCCAGTAGTTCGACAGGGTTCAAAAACATTCAGTACTTC

J gene: TRBJ1-1
V gene: TRBV4-2
clone size: once
D gene: -
CDR3 protein: CASTGSTEAFF
CDR3 DNA: TGTGCCAGCACAGGATCCACTGAAGCTTTCTTT

J gene: TRBJ1-5
V gene: TRBV11-2
clone size: once
D gene: -
CDR3 protein: CASSLGRGLGGQPQHF
CDR3 DNA: TGTGCCAGCAGCTTAGGTAGAGGGCTAGGAGGTCAGCCCCAGCATTTT

J gene: TRBJ2-1
V gene: TRBV18
clone size: -
D gene: TRBD2
CDR3 protein: CASSPPSPSGSEQFF
CDR3 DNA: TGTGCCAGCTCACCACCGAGCCCTAGCGGGAGTGAGCAGTTCTTC

J gene: TRBJ2-1
V gene: TRBV1
clone size: -
D gene: -
CDR3 protein: CTSRGTPRGKYNEQFF
CDR3 DNA: TGCACCAGCCGTGGGACCCCCCGCGGGAAGTACAATGAGCAGTTCTTC

J gene: TRBJ2-1
V gene: TRBV4-3
clone size: -
D gene: TRBD2
CDR3 protein: CASSQEGGVTYNEQFF
CDR3 DNA: TGCGCCAGCAGCCAAGAGGGGGGGGTTACCTACAATGAGCAGTTCTTC

J gene: TRBJ2-7
V gene: TRBV19
clone size: -
D gene: TRBD1
CDR3 protein: CASSMGTGINEQYF
CDR3 DNA: TGTGCCAGTAGTATGGGGACAGGGATCAACGAGCAGTACTTC

J gene: TRBJ2-7
V gene: TRBV9
clone size: -
D gene: -
CDR3 protein: CASSPAPPLNEQYF
CDR3 DNA: TGTGCCAGCAGTCCCGCGCCGCCGCTAAACGAGCAGTACTTC

J gene: TRBJ2-6
V gene: TRBV28
clone size: -
D gene: -
CDR3 protein: CASRTGVVSGANVLTF
CDR3 DNA: TGTGCCAGCAGAACCGGGGTTGTCTCTGGGGCCAACGTCCTGACTTTC

J gene: TRBJ2-7
V gene: TRBV7-3
clone size: -
D gene: TRBD2
CDR3 protein: CASSFPGTSVTYEQYF
CDR3 DNA: TGTGCCAGCAGCTTTCCCGGGACTAGCGTAACATACGAGCAGTACTTC

J gene: TRBJ1-1
V gene: TRBV27
clone size: -
D gene: TRBD1
CDR3 protein: CASNPGTGFFVTEAFF
CDR3 DNA: TGTGCCAGCAACCCCGGGACAGGGTTTTTCGTTACTGAAGCTTTCTTT

J gene: TRBJ2-3
V gene: TRBV9
clone size: -
D gene: -
CDR3 protein: CASSVSQGVTDTQYF
CDR3 DNA: TGTGCCAGCAGCGTTTCCCAAGGAGTCACAGATACGCAGTATTTT

J gene: TRBJ1-1
V gene: TRBV11-2
clone size: -
D gene: -
CDR3 protein: CASSFVVGGGTEAFF
CDR3 DNA: TGTGCCAGCAGCTTTGTTGTCGGGGGAGGGACTGAAGCTTTCTTT

J gene: TRBJ2-5
V gene: TRBV5-4
clone size: -
D gene: -
CDR3 protein: CASSLRGPGLETQYF
CDR3 DNA: TGTGCCAGCAGCTTAAGAGGGCCGGGTTTGGAGACCCAGTACTTC

J gene: TRBJ2-7
V gene: TRBV5-1
clone size: -
D gene: TRBD2
CDR3 protein: CASSLEGLAGGGEQYF
CDR3 DNA: TGCGCCAGCAGCTTGGAAGGACTAGCGGGAGGCGGCGAGCAGTACTTC

J gene: TRBJ2-1
V gene: TRBV27
clone size: few
D gene: -
CDR3 protein: CASSAGSFHNEQFF
CDR3 DNA: TGTGCCAGCAGTGCAGGGTCGTTCCACAATGAGCAGTTCTTC

J gene: TRBJ1-1
V gene: TRBV6-4
clone size: -
D gene: -
CDR3 protein: CASSERGGTEAFF
CDR3 DNA: TGTGCCAGCAGTGAAAGGGGTGGCACTGAAGCTTTCTTT

J gene: TRBJ1-3
V gene: TRBV7-9
clone size: -
D gene: -
CDR3 protein: CASSLAWRVAQDSGNTIYF
CDR3 DNA: TGTGCCAGCAGCTTAGCGTGGAGGGTAGCGCAGGACTCTGGAAACACCATATATTTT

J gene: TRBJ1-4
V gene: TRBV6-6
clone size: -
D gene: -
CDR3 protein: CASSYSGQGEKLFF
CDR3 DNA: TGTGCCAGCAGTTACTCCGGGCAGGGGGAAAAACTGTTTTTT

J gene: TRBJ2-3
V gene: TRBV28
clone size: -
D gene: TRBD2
CDR3 protein: CASLSWTSGSGNTQYF
CDR3 DNA: TGTGCCAGCCTTTCATGGACTAGCGGGAGTGGCAATACGCAGTATTTT

J gene: TRBJ2-7
V gene: TRBV4-3
clone size: -
D gene: -
CDR3 protein: CASSPLLSGAYEQYF
CDR3 DNA: TGCGCCAGCAGCCCCCTCTTAAGCGGTGCCTACGAGCAGTACTTC

J gene: TRBJ2-5
V gene: TRBV19
clone size: -
D gene: TRBD1
CDR3 protein: CASSYRGGQETQYF
CDR3 DNA: TGTGCCAGTTCTTACAGGGGTGGCCAAGAGACCCAGTACTTC

J gene: TRBJ2-7
V gene: TRBV4-1
clone size: -
D gene: -
CDR3 protein: CASSQDQGYEQYF
CDR3 DNA: TGCGCCAGCAGCCAAGATCAGGGCTACGAGCAGTACTTC

J gene: TRBJ1-2
V gene: TRBV5-1
clone size: -
D gene: TRBD1
CDR3 protein: CASSLSSTGGFNGYTF
CDR3 DNA: TGCGCCAGCAGCCTTTCCTCGACAGGGGGCTTCAATGGCTACACCTTC

J gene: TRBJ1-3
V gene: TRBV7-2
clone size: -
D gene: TRBD1
CDR3 protein: CASSLSGTGRSGNTIYF
CDR3 DNA: TGTGCCAGCAGCTTATCCGGGACAGGGCGATCCGGAAACACCATATATTTT

J gene: TRBJ2-5
V gene: TRBV7-2
clone size: -
D gene: -
CDR3 protein: CASSSLGLWETQYF
CDR3 DNA: TGTGCCAGCAGCTCACTAGGTCTTTGGGAGACCCAGTACTTC

J gene: TRBJ2-7
V gene: TRBV9
clone size: -
D gene: -
CDR3 protein: CASSPRGSSSLAEQYF
CDR3 DNA: TGTGCCAGCAGCCCTAGGGGGAGTAGCTCCCTGGCCGAGCAGTACTTC

J gene: TRBJ1-3
V gene: TRBV7-2
clone size: -
D gene: -
CDR3 protein: CASSLAGSYSGNTIYF
CDR3 DNA: TGTGCCAGCAGCTTAGCAGGGAGCTACTCTGGAAACACCATATATTTT